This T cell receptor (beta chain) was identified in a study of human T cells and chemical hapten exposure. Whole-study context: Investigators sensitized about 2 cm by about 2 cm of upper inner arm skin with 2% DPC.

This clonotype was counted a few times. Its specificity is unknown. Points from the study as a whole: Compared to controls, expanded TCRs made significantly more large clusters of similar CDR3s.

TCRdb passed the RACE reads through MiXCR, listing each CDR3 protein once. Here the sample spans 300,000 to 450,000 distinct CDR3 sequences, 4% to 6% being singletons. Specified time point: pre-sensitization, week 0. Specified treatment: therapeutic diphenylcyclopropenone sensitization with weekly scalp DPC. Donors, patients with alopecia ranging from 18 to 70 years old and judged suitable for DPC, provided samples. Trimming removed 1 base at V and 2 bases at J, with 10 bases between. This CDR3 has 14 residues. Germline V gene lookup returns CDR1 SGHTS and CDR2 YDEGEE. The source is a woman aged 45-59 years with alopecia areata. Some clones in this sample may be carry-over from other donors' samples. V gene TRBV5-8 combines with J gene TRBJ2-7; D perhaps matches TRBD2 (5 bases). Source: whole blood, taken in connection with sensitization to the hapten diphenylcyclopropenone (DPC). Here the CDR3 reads CASSLRRAAYEQYF. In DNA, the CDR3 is TGTGCCAGCAGCTTGCGGCGGGCCGCCTACGAGCAGTACTTC.